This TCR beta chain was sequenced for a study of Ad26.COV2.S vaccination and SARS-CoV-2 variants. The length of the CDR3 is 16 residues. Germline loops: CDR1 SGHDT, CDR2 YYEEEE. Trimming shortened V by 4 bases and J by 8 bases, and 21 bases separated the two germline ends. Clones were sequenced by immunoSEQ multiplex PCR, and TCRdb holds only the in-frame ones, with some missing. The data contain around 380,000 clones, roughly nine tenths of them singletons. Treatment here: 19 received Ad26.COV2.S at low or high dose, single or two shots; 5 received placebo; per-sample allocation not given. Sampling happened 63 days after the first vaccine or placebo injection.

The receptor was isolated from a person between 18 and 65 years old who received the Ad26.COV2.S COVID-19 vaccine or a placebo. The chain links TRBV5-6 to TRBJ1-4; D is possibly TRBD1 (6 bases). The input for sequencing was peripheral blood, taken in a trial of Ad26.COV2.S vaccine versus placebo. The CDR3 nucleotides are TGTGCCAGCAGCCCATGGGGGCAGGGTTCGGGAGAAAAACTGTTTTTT. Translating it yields CASSPWGQGSGEKLFF.